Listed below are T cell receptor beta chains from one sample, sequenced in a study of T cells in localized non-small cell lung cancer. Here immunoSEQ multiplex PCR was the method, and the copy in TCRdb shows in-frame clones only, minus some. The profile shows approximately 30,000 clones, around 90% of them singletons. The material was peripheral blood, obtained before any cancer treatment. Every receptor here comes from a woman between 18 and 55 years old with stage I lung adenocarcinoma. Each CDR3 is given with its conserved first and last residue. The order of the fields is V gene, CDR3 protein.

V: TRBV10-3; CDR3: CAINSGAGDYGYTF
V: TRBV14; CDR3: CASSRSPQETQYF
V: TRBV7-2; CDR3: CASSLWSSGGETQYF
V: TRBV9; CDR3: CASSVATGRRAFYVPYNEQFF
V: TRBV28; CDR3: CASSLVKFSAFF
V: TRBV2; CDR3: CASSTGFAKNIQYF
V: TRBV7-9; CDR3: CASRLGTVNSPLHF
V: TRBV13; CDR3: CASSIDRGGPDTQYF
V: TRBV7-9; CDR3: CASSLFVTDENIQYF
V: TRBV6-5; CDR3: CASSQQGLDTDTQYF
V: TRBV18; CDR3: CASSPGDGYTF
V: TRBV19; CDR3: CASSTGDRNNEQFF
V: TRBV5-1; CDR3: CASSFREPQETQYF
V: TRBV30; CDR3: CAWSGSRGGNEKLFF
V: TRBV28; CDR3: CASRRGVNEQFF
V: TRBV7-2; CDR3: CASSVGFGQPQHF
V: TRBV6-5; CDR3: CASSKGGSGNTIYF
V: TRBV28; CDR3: CASSLDSEGAFF
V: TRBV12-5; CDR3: CASGLADLYGYTF
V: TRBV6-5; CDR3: CASRRDRRGEQYF
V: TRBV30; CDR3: CAWRGTWDRGLTNYGYTF
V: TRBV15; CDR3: CATSRDPGTYWDEQFF
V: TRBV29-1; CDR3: CSVTRQGVLGGELFF
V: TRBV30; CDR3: CAWKAPGVNYGYTF
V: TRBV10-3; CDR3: CAISAGTEQFF
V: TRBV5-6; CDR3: CASSQRDGYGYTF
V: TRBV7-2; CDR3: CASSPVTKNQPQHF
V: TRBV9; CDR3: CASSPWDSWASNEQFF
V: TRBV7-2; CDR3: CASSLGWLAGSTDTQYF
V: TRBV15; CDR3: CATSRDTRQGRETEAFF
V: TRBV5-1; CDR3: CASRLASNPQETQYF
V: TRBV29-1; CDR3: CSVERPTNYGYTF
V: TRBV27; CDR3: CASSTARNQPQHF
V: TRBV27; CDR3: CATPSPLVCNGELFF
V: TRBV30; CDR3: CAWSVGAVTGELFF
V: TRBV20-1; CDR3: CSARDWPEQFF
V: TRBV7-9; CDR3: CASSLLSGRYSGELFF
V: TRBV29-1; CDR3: CSVEVTVYEQFF
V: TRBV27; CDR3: CASSFAKGPYEQYF
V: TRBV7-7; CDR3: CASRGYERETQYF
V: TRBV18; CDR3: CASSVLDYGYTF